What follows are 21 T cell receptor beta chains derived from one specimen sequenced in a study of control samples from healthy donors and cancer patients. Only in-frame clones appear in the TCRdb table, and some are missing; sequencing was by immunoSEQ multiplex PCR. The data show around 58,000 clones, with roughly 86% seen just once and more than 3.5% held by the top ten. What was sequenced was blood. Receptors originate from a man aged 45-65 years in good health.

The V and J genes are TRBV19 and TRBJ2-7; D not certain. The CDR3 is 14 amino acids. The germline V gene encodes CDR1 LNHDA and CDR2 SQIVND (reference sequence). Trimming took off 4 bases at V and 2 bases at J, with 12 bases between the two ends. Written as DNA, the CDR3 is TGTGCCAGTAGTACCTGGCGGTCCCCCTACGAGCAGTACTTC. Amino acid sequence: CASSTWRSPYEQYF.

This chain joins TRBV10-3 and TRBJ1-5, with D perhaps matching TRBD1 (5 bases). The CDR3 is 19 residues long. The V end was cut by 0 bases, the J end by 0 bases, with 18 bases between. Germline CDR1 is ENHRY and CDR2 is SYGVKD. CDR3 loop: CAISESIVTGSYSNQPQHF. The CDR3 DNA reads as TGTGCCATCAGTGAGTCGATTGTAACAGGAAGTTATAGCAATCAGCCCCAGCATTTT.

The genes are TRBV19 and TRBJ2-1, with TRBD2 matching over 9 bases. The CDR3 has 14 residues. With 3 bases clipped from V and 7 bases from J, the junction kept 4 bases outside the gene matches. Per germline, CDR1 LNHDA and CDR2 SQIVND (reference sequence). In nucleotides, the CDR3 is TGTGCCAGTAGTATTGGACTAGCGATTAATGAGCAGTTCTTC. Protein product: CASSIGLAINEQFF.

This clone appeared a few times. This chain uses TRBV29-1 with TRBJ2-2, with D possibly being TRBD1 (6 bases). The CDR3 contains 13 residues. Germline V gene lookup returns CDR1 SQVTM and CDR2 ANQGSEA. Trimming took 5 bases from V and 3 from J, leaving 10 bases between them. CDR3 amino acids: CSVLQGYTGELFF. Written as DNA, the CDR3 is TGCAGCGTTTTACAGGGCTACACCGGGGAGCTGTTTTTT.

The chain links TRBV10-1 to TRBJ1-4; D is ambiguous. V was cut by 5 bases and J by 8 bases, with 21 bases left in between. This CDR3 is 16 amino acids long. Germline V gene sequence: CDR1 WNHNN, CDR2 SYGVQD (reference sequence). The CDR3 DNA follows: TGCGCCAGCAGTCGGCTGGGGTGGAGTGTAAACGAAAAACTGTTTTTT. This translates into CASSRLGWSVNEKLFF.

The CDR3 is CASSQGKETQYF. The CDR3 bases are TGTGCCAGTAGTCAGGGGAAAGAGACCCAGTACTTC. V and J are TRBV19 and TRBJ2-5; TRBD1 is a possible D gene (6 bases). The germline V gene has CDR1 LNHDA and CDR2 SQIVND (reference sequence). With 5 bases removed from V and 3 bases from J, the gap between germline ends came to 7 bases. The CDR3 length is 12 residues. Together with reference TRBV19 and TRBJ2-5, the CDR3 gives the full variable domain: DGGITQSPKYLFRKEGQNVTLSCEQNLNHDAMYWYRQDPGQGLRLIYYSQIVNDFQKGDIAEGYSVSREKKESFPLTVTSAQKNPTAFYLCASSQGKETQYFGPGTRLLVL.

This clone was recorded a few times. J is TRBJ1-2 and V is TRBV19; a possible D gene is TRBD1 (6 bases). This CDR3 has 15 residues. Trimming took 3 bases from V and 3 from J, leaving 14 bases between them. Per germline, CDR1 LNHDA and CDR2 SQIVND (reference sequence). The CDR3 loop is CASSIAGAGDYGYTF. CDR3 in DNA: TGTGCCAGTAGTATTGCAGGGGCCGGGGACTATGGCTACACCTTC.

This clone has just one count. The rearrangement joins TRBV10-2 to TRBJ1-5, with D unclear. The CDR3 covers 13 residues. CDR1 and CDR2 from the germline V gene are WSHSY and SAAADI. Between the trimmed V and J ends, which lost 2 bases and 5 bases, there was a span of 7 bases. The CDR3 region has the DNA TGCGCCAGCAGTGAGGGGAGGGATCAGCCCCAGCATTTT. Encoded protein: CASSEGRDQPQHF.

The chain recombines TRBV6-5 with TRBJ2-3; tentative D call: TRBD2 (6 bases). Germline assignment: CDR1 MNHEY and CDR2 SVGAGI. The CDR3 has 15 residues. Trimming took 5 bases from V and 2 from J, leaving 14 bases between them. CDR3 sequence (DNA): TGTGCCAGCAGTCTCGGGGACTCCCTCACAGATACGCAGTATTTT. This translates into CASSLGDSLTDTQYF.

The CDR3 sequence: CATRGTSVYEQYF. In nucleotides, the CDR3 is TGTGCCACACGCGGGACTAGCGTCTACGAGCAGTACTTC. The chain joins TRBV10-3 to TRBJ2-7, with 10 bases matching TRBD2. The germline CDR1 and CDR2 sequences are ENHRY and SYGVKD. Germline trimming cut 10 bases from V and 3 bases from J; bases unmatched to any gene: 6. This CDR3 region has 13 residues.

This clone was detected once. This rearrangement joins TRBV7-9 to TRBJ1-6; possibly TRBD1 for D (6 bases). Germline CDR1 is SEHNR and CDR2 is FQNEAQ (reference sequence). The length of the CDR3 is 15 residues. Trimming took off 5 bases at V and 5 bases at J, with 13 bases between the two ends. The CDR3 region has the DNA TGTGCCAGCAGCCCCTGGACAGATAATAATTCACCCCTCCACTTT. This codes for CASSPWTDNNSPLHF.

The chain links TRBV19 to TRBJ1-3; D is possibly TRBD1 (5 bases). Germline values: CDR1 LNHDA, CDR2 SQIVND (reference sequence). The CDR3 runs to 15 residues. Trimming left V 5 bases short and J 4 bases short, with 15 bases between. The CDR3 coding sequence is TGTGCCAGTAGTGCACCCCTCCGACAGGGAAACACCATATATTTT. Its translation is CASSAPLRQGNTIYF.

This clone was counted between two and nine times. The rearrangement links TRBV7-2 to TRBJ1-1; D gene uncertain. The CDR3 has 14 amino acids. The V end was cut by 0 bases, the J end by 5 bases, with 10 bases between. Per germline, CDR1 SGHTA and CDR2 FQGNSA. The CDR3 sequence is CASSLADKLTEAFF. The CDR3 nucleotides read TGTGCCAGCAGCTTAGCCGACAAACTTACTGAAGCTTTCTTT.

CDR3 sequence (DNA): TGTGCCAGCTCACCACCGAGGGGCTCCTACAATGAGCAGTTCTTC. This translates into CASSPPRGSYNEQFF. The V gene is TRBV18, the J gene TRBJ2-1, with D perhaps matching TRBD1 or TRBD2 (5 bases each). The CDR3 has 15 residues. Germline lookup yields CDR1 KGHSH and CDR2 LQKENI. The V end lost 0 bases, the J end lost 0 bases, and 6 bases lay between the germline ends.

This chain uses TRBV28 with TRBJ2-5; D might be TRBD2 (5 bases). CDR3 size: 13 residues. V dropped 6 bases and J dropped 4 bases, with 12 bases sitting between them. Germline values: CDR1 MDHEN, CDR2 SYDVKM. CDR3 DNA: TGTGCCAGCAGCCCCGGGGATTTAGAGACCCAGTACTTC. Translated, it gives CASSPGDLETQYF. Combining the CDR3 with reference TRBV28 and TRBJ2-5 gives the whole variable domain DVKVTQSSRYLVKRTGEKVFLECVQDMDHENMFWYRQDPGLGLRLIYFSYDVKMKEKGDIPEGYSVSREKKERFSLILESASTNQTSMYLCASSPGDLETQYFGPGTRLLVL.

The chain uses TRBV5-1 and TRBJ1-2; weak D call: TRBD1 (5 bases). The V gene lost 4 bases and the J gene lost 4 bases, with 14 bases spanning the gap. The CDR3 sequence is 14 residues long. Germline assignment: CDR1 SGHRS and CDR2 YFSETQ. CDR3 DNA sequence: TGCGCCAGCAGCCTGGACACGGAACCCTATGGCTACACCTTC. Translation gives CASSLDTEPYGYTF.

The V gene is TRBV7-2, the J gene TRBJ2-1, with 7 bases aligning to TRBD2. There are 15 residues in the CDR3. The V gene end was trimmed by 5 bases and the J gene end by 1 base; junction bases not matched to a gene: 5. The germline V gene encodes CDR1 SGHTA and CDR2 FQGNSA. In DNA form, the CDR3 reads TGTGCCAGCAGCCAGACGGGGGGATCCTACAATGAGCAGTTCTTC. Residues: CASSQTGGSYNEQFF.

V is TRBV19 and J is TRBJ2-6; D possibly corresponds to TRBD1 (6 bases). The CDR3 has 16 residues. Deletions cut 4 bases from V and 4 bases from J, with 14 bases between. Germline V CDR1 and CDR2: LNHDA, SQIVND (reference sequence). CDR3 sequence reads: CASSTWTVSGANVLTF. CDR3 DNA sequence: TGTGCCAGTAGTACCTGGACAGTCTCCGGGGCCAACGTCCTGACTTTC.

This chain connects TRBV9 to TRBJ2-3; TRBD2 agrees at 13 bases. There are 18 residues in the CDR3. Germline lookup yields CDR1 SGDLS and CDR2 YYNGEE. The J segment lost 0 bases and the V segment lost 4 bases, leaving 8 bases of the junction unmatched. The CDR3 loop is CASSLEGLAGTSTDTQYF. The CDR3 DNA reads as TGTGCCAGCAGCCTGGAGGGACTAGCGGGGACTAGCACAGATACGCAGTATTTT.

The J gene is TRBJ2-7, the V gene TRBV7-2; 9 nucleotides line up with TRBD2. Germline trimming cut 1 base from V and 2 bases from J; bases unmatched to any gene: 12. Germline CDR1 reads SGHTA; CDR2 reads FQGNSA. The CDR3 runs to 18 residues. The DNA of the CDR3 is TGTGCCAGCAGCTTAGAGTTGGCTAGCGGGACCCTAACCTACGAGCAGTACTTC. This sequence encodes CASSLELASGTLTYEQYF.

The gene calls are TRBV2 and TRBJ2-2; D is undetermined. The length of the CDR3 is 14 residues. V lost 7 bases, J lost 3 bases, and 12 bases lay in between. CDR1 SNHLY and CDR2 FYNNEI come from the germline V gene. The CDR3 bases are TGTGCCAGCATCATAGGTGGATACACCGGGGAGCTGTTTTTT. Translation: CASIIGGYTGELFF.